This T cell receptor (beta chain) is drawn from a study of blood T cell repertoires in COVID-19. Study as a whole: From T cells, B-cell-depleted T cells, or PBMCs came the material, which was cDNA or gDNA.

Participants' reported clinical history set cohort assignment. As processed by the authors: Estimation of nucleated cell counts relied on the amplification of reference gene primers. The assay was immunoSEQ multiplex PCR, and TCRdb's table has in-frame clones only and misses some. That table supplies the V and J calls and clone size; D and trimming were determined from the DNA. The sample lists 250,000 to 350,000 clones, 90% occurring once. The sequence derives from a man in his 60s who had recovered from COVID-19. The sample taken for sequencing was PBMCs or T cells enriched from blood (not recorded which).

In DNA, the CDR3 is TGTGCCAGCAGCTTAGAGTTGTCCCCCCCGACTAGCGGGCGGTTGACCGGGGAGCTGTTTTTT. It codes for CASSLELSPPTSGRLTGELFF. The chain carries TRBV11-3 and TRBJ2-2, with 10 bases that match TRBD2. The CDR3 has 21 residues. V lost 0 bases and J lost 5; bases outside the gene matches: 18. CDR1 and CDR2 from the germline V gene are SGHNT and YENEEA.